This T cell receptor beta chain appears in the sequencing data of a study of cytomegalovirus exposure and HLA in healthy donors. A note on this clone: Its cognate antigen is unknown.

PCR amplification relied on 60 Vbeta primers (plus 13 Jbeta primers). Repertoires were generated with immunoSEQ multiplex PCR, while TCRdb's copy carries only in-frame clones and drops some. The sample includes some 200,000 clones, roughly four fifths of them seen just once. Germline V gene data show CDR1 as SQVTM and CDR2 as ANQGSEA. After removal of 6 bases from V and 5 bases from J, the junction contained 12 bases not matched to a gene. This CDR3 has 15 amino acids. Whole-study findings and limits: In a later analysis, specific HLA alleles were associated with around 17,000 TCR beta sequences at a 0.05 false discovery rate. Association of a missense DCLRE1C variant with TCR beta V- and J-gene trimming was reported in a later analysis. Earlier results showed most TCR beta V segments being productive about 90% or about 30% of the time. Donor immune exposure was known only as CMV serostatus.

Material: PBMCs. The V call is TRBV29-1, the J call TRBJ2-2; 7 bases map to TRBD2. This TCR was recovered from a woman in her 50s in good health and CMV-seropositive. The CDR3 DNA sequence: TGCAGCGTCCCAGCCCCCACAGCGGGGACCGGGGAGCTGTTTTTT. Translation gives CSVPAPTAGTGELFF.